This is a list of T cell receptor beta chains from one sample in a study of T cell responses to AZD1222 COVID-19 vaccine. Sequenced by immunoSEQ multiplex PCR; TCRdb stores in-frame clones only, minus some. Of 200,000 to 300,000 clones in the sample, about 92% were seen once. The input for sequencing was peripheral blood, taken on day 0 of AZD1222 vaccination. The receptors were gathered from an adult in good health. CDR3s include the opening cysteine and the closing phenylalanine or tryptophan.

J,V,CDR3
TRBJ1-5,TRBV6-5,CASSDSADNQPQHF
TRBJ2-1,TRBV7-3,CASSLLPHQLYNEQFF
TRBJ2-2,TRBV9,CASSVGSRGTGELFF
TRBJ1-1,TRBV9,CASSVEGGRVTEAFF
TRBJ2-7,TRBV10-3,CATHRGEAGEQYF
TRBJ2-6,TRBV5-1,CASRRTLSGANVLTF
TRBJ2-5,TRBV5-1,CASSLLTGGEETQYF
TRBJ2-4,TRBV5-5,CASRAGPTGNIQYF
TRBJ2-1,TRBV11-1,CASSPTGDGNEQFF
TRBJ2-7,TRBV6-5,CASSQETGEQYF
TRBJ2-3,TRBV11-2,CASSLVSGGADTQYF
TRBJ1-2,TRBV28,CASKFSNYGYTF
TRBJ2-2,TRBV12-3/TRBV12-4,CASSRNTGELFF
TRBJ2-5,TRBV19,CASSTVHRGLNVTQYF
TRBJ2-1,TRBV9,CASSPRAGGPYNEQFF
TRBJ2-1,TRBV7-9,CASSSQGGIADLNEQFF
TRBJ2-4,TRBV11-2,CASSWGTMGGQYF
TRBJ2-2,TRBV3-1/TRBV3-2,CASRSGQGINTGELFF
TRBJ2-3,TRBV28,CASSSTYGTVSTDTQYF
TRBJ1-5,TRBV28,CASSWGQGNQPQHF
TRBJ2-5,TRBV7-9,CASSGQETQYF
TRBJ1-1,TRBV11-2,CASSLARVNTEAFF
TRBJ2-7,TRBV24-1,CATSTGPSSPYEQYF
TRBJ2-2,TRBV24-1,CATSDPEGGGTGELFF
TRBJ1-1,TRBV3-1/TRBV3-2,CASSRPGTEAFF
TRBJ2-2,TRBV19,CASTSAGDTGELFF
TRBJ2-1,TRBV21-1,CASSIRRDNYEQFF
TRBJ1-2,TRBV30,CAWNPSGSSGYTF
TRBJ1-3,TRBV4-1,CASSQVDLLPAGNTIYF
TRBJ1-2,TRBV9,CASSLGAYDREGYTF
TRBJ2-2,TRBV2,CASSVTGPGELFF
TRBJ1-5,TRBV19,CASSIYTGNQPQHF
TRBJ1-1,TRBV18,CASSSDSLTEAFF
TRBJ2-6,TRBV4-2,CASSQDRSSGANVLTF
TRBJ1-2,TRBV12-3/TRBV12-4,CASSLVPGNGYTF
TRBJ2-7,TRBV21-1,CASSKVDYEQYF
TRBJ2-7,TRBV28,CASSLLSSYEQYF
TRBJ1-5,TRBV3-1/TRBV3-2,CASSQYRGNQPQHF
TRBJ2-3,TRBV24-1,CATSDIISGAVRDTQYF
TRBJ1-2,TRBV19,CASNRDRGYTF
TRBJ1-1,TRBV9,CASSREATGVTEAFF
TRBJ2-7,TRBV27,CASSPSPGTGLYEQYF
TRBJ1-1,TRBV2,CASSDRAGPFDTEAFF